Following are 29 T cell receptor beta chains from one sample sequenced in a study of T cells in Graves' hyperthyroidism and ophthalmopathy. Amplification of TCR beta CDR3 regions was performed using RNA transcripts as template. The study used the HTBI primer set for a first-round RT-PCR of the TCR CDR3. TCRdb redid the calling of the multiplex PCR reads with MiXCR, one entry per CDR3 protein. The sample holds around 800,000 distinct CDR3 sequences, approximately 40% seen once. The sequencing input was blood. The origin of the receptors is a man between 18 and 35 years old with Graves' hyperthyroidism.

This clonotype appeared once. The gene calls are TRBV20-1 and TRBJ1-5, with TRBD1 matching 7 bases. V shed 0 bases, J shed 11 bases, and the junction held 10 bases outside the gene matches. The CDR3 consists of 14 residues. In germline, CDR1 is DFQATT, CDR2 SNEGSKA (reference sequence). The CDR3 nucleotides are TGCAGTGCTAGAGAGACAGGGAAACAAGAGACCCAGCATTTT. Translating gives CSARETGKQETQHF.

As to this clonotype: A much larger clone lies one base from this, so it may be a read error. The conserved phenylalanine or tryptophan is not found at the CDR3 terminus, so this likely reflects a read error. The chain links TRBV7-2 to TRBJ1-5; TRBD1 matches 8 bases. Germline V gene data show CDR1 as SGHTA and CDR2 as FQGNSA. The CDR3 is 14 residues long. V lost 7 bases to trimming and J lost 7 bases; unmatched junction nucleotides: 9. The CDR3: CASTSGGAGQPQHL. The CDR3 nucleotides read TGTGCCAGCACCTCAGGGGGCGCGGGACAGCCCCAGCATCTT.

This clonotype has just a few counts. A junction end diverges from the germline sequence, so it may reflect a read error. The chain joins TRBV5-1 to TRBJ2-7; D gene uncertain. The CDR3 has 13 amino acids. Germline CDR1 is SGHRS and CDR2 is YFSETQ. The CDR3 DNA sequence: TGCGCCAGCAGCCCCGGACGGGCCTACGGGCAGTACTTC. This translates into CASSPGRAYGQYF.

This clonotype was seen at least ten times. The chain joins TRBV7-9 to TRBJ1-5; D unclear. The germline V gene encodes CDR1 SEHNR and CDR2 FQNEAQ (reference sequence). Trimming left V 1 base short and J 4 bases short, with 8 bases between. This CDR3 comprises 14 residues. DNA for the CDR3: TGTGCCAGCAGCTTAGACGGGAGAAATCAGCCCCAGCATTTT. This gives the protein CASSLDGRNQPQHF. The whole variable domain, filled in from reference TRBV7-9 and TRBJ1-5, reads DTGVSQNPRHKITKRGQNVTFRCDPISEHNRLYWYRQTLGQGPEFLTYFQNEAQLEKSRLLSDRFSAERPKGSFSTLEIQRTEQGDSAMYLCASSLDGRNQPQHFGDGTRLSIL.

This clonotype has more than one count but fewer than ten. This chain joins TRBV2 and TRBJ2-5; the match to TRBD2 covers 8 bases. Trimming took 7 bases from V and 5 from J; bases not matched to a gene: 6. The CDR3 length is 13 residues. The germline gives CDR1 SNHLY, CDR2 FYNNEI. CDR3 region: CASMGTRVETQYF. The CDR3 DNA reads as TGTGCCAGCATGGGGACTAGGGTGGAGACCCAGTACTTC.

This clonotype was counted at least ten times. The rearrangement uses TRBV5-1 and TRBJ1-3, with D uncertain. Per the germline V gene, CDR1 is SGHRS and CDR2 is YFSETQ. The CDR3 length is 15 residues. Deletions cut 4 bases from V and 0 bases from J, with 11 bases between. DNA for the CDR3: TGCGCCAGCAGCCTAGACTTATTCTCTGGAAACACCATATATTTT. Translation: CASSLDLFSGNTIYF.

V is TRBV6-1 and J is TRBJ2-7; TRBD1 matches at 8 bases. Per the germline V gene, CDR1 is MNHNS and CDR2 is SASEGT. Losses at the gene ends were 7 bases for V and 0 bases for J; bases not matched to a gene: 11. The CDR3 is made up of 16 amino acids. CDR3 nucleotide sequence: TGTGCCAGCACCCCACAGGGGGGTTACATCTCCTACGAGCAGTACTTC. Its protein product is CASTPQGGYISYEQYF.

This clonotype was seen ten or more times. The chain joins TRBV9 to TRBJ1-5; D call uncertain. Trimming took 0 bases from V and 5 from J, leaving 6 bases between them. This CDR3 spans 13 amino acids. CDR1 SGDLS and CDR2 YYNGEE come from the germline V gene. For the CDR3, the DNA is TGTGCCAGCAGCGTAGCTGGGGATCAGCCCCAGCATTTT. Encoded protein: CASSVAGDQPQHF.

The V and J genes are TRBV29-1 and TRBJ1-1; 11 bases are a match to TRBD1. Looked up from germline, CDR1 is SQVTM and CDR2 is ANQGSEA. The CDR3 is 12 residues long. With 8 bases clipped from V and 6 bases from J, the junction kept 5 bases outside the gene matches. The CDR3 here is CSSQGQGAEAFF. CDR3 in DNA: TGCAGCAGCCAGGGACAGGGGGCTGAAGCTTTCTTT. Variable domain in full (rest from reference TRBV29-1 and TRBJ1-1): SAVISQKPSRDICQRGTSLTIQCQVDSQVTMMFWYRQQPGQSLTLIATANQGSEATYESGFVIDKFPISRPNLTFSTLTVSNMSPEDSSIYLCSSQGQGAEAFFGQGTRLTVV.

This clonotype was seen ten or more times. This chain's CDR3 is CSAPFGGRTEAFF. DNA for the CDR3: TGCAGTGCTCCGTTTGGCGGCCGCACTGAAGCTTTCTTT. The chain couples TRBV20-1 to TRBJ1-1; D ambiguous. The germline V and J ends were trimmed by 5 bases and 4 bases, with 14 bases remaining between them. From germline, CDR1 is DFQATT and CDR2 SNEGSKA (reference sequence). The CDR3 runs to 13 residues.

This clonotype was counted only a few times. The chain joins TRBV7-2 to TRBJ2-7; 7 bases line up with TRBD2. With 4 bases clipped from V and 1 base from J, the junction kept 10 bases outside the gene matches. This CDR3 is built from 16 residues. Looked up from germline, CDR1 is SGHTA and CDR2 is FQGNSA. The DNA of the CDR3 is TGTGCCAGCAGCTCTTCCGGGGGGACGGGATCCTACGAGCAGTACTTC. As protein: CASSSSGGTGSYEQYF. The variable domain in full, with the rest retrieved from reference TRBV7-2 and TRBJ2-7, is GAGVSQSPSNKVTEKGKDVELRCDPISGHTALYWYRQSLGQGLEFLIYFQGNSAPDKSGLPSDRFSAERTGGSVSTLTIQRTQQEDSAVYLCASSSSGGTGSYEQYFGPGTRLTVT.

This clonotype was picked up a small number of times. This sequence joins TRBV20-1 and TRBJ1-3; D remains ambiguous. Germline lookup yields CDR1 DFQATT and CDR2 SNEGSKA (reference sequence). Trimming pared 2 bases from V and 1 base from J, leaving 6 bases between. The CDR3 extends over 13 amino acids. The CDR3 loop reads CSARIGSGNTIYF. DNA for the CDR3: TGCAGTGCTAGAATAGGGTCTGGAAACACCATATATTTT.

The table lists this clonotype with many counts. The V and J genes are TRBV7-9 and TRBJ2-7; D may match TRBD1 or TRBD2 (5 bases each). The V gene lost 8 bases and the J gene lost 2 bases, with 19 bases spanning the gap. Germline V gene lookup returns CDR1 SEHNR and CDR2 FQNEAQ (reference sequence). The CDR3 contains 15 residues. The DNA for the CDR3 is TGTGCCAGCGACGGGCAGGGAGACAACCCCTACGAGCAGTACTTC. Amino acid sequence: CASDGQGDNPYEQYF.

In this sample, this clonotype turned up a few times. The chain links TRBV7-9 to TRBJ1-1; 7 bases map to TRBD1. The CDR3 has 14 amino acids. The J segment lost 1 base and the V segment lost 4 bases, leaving 3 bases of the junction unmatched. Germline assignment: CDR1 SEHNR and CDR2 FQNEAQ (reference sequence). The CDR3 sequence: CASSSYRGNTEAFF. CDR3 DNA sequence: TGTGCCAGCAGCTCCTACAGGGGGAACACTGAAGCTTTCTTT.

At least ten counts were recorded for this clonotype. The V and J genes are TRBV11-2 and TRBJ2-5, with a weak D call TRBD1 (5 bases). CDR3 length: 16 amino acids. V lost 5 bases to trimming and J lost 1 base, with 17 bases between them. Germline V gives CDR1 SGHAT, CDR2 FQNNGV. Here the CDR3 reads CASSALEARVQETQYF. In DNA, the CDR3 is TGTGCCAGCAGCGCACTCGAGGCCAGGGTCCAAGAGACCCAGTACTTC.

This clonotype was seen repeatedly, ten times or more. J is TRBJ1-1 and V is TRBV7-3; TRBD1 is a possible D gene (6 bases). The germline CDR1 and CDR2 sequences are SGHTA and FQGTGA. The V and J ends lost 4 bases and 1 base respectively, with 10 bases between them. The CDR3 extends over 14 amino acids. The CDR3 DNA is TGTGCCAGCAGCTCGGACAGTCCGAACACTGAAGCTTTCTTT. The encoded protein is CASSSDSPNTEAFF.

On this clonotype: One end of the junction fails to match germline, which may point to a read error. In DNA form, the CDR3 reads TGTGCCAGCAGCTGCAAAGGCTACGAGCAGTACTTC. Its translation: CASSCKGYEQYF. This sequence joins TRBV5-1 and TRBJ2-7; D gene ambiguous. CDR3 length: 12 amino acids. Germline V gene data show CDR1 as SGHRS and CDR2 as YFSETQ.

This clonotype was seen just once. The J gene is TRBJ1-2, the V gene TRBV12-5, with 10 bases lining up with TRBD1. Looked up from germline, CDR1 is LGHNT and CDR2 is FRNRAP. The CDR3 is made up of 15 amino acids. J was trimmed by 7 bases and V by 1 base; bases with no gene match: 6. Here the CDR3 reads CASGLDHGQGVGYTF. CDR3 bases: TGTGCTAGTGGTTTGGACCACGGACAGGGGGTTGGCTACACCTTC.

This clonotype was counted only a few times. The chain uses TRBV12-3 or TRBV12-4 and TRBJ2-2, with 8 bases aligning to TRBD2. Trimming cost V 5 bases and J 4 bases; bases outside gene matches: 9. The CDR3 contains 16 residues. This chain's CDR3 is CASSPDSGDTTGELFF. The CDR3 DNA follows: TGTGCCAGCAGTCCCGATAGCGGGGATACCACCGGGGAGCTGTTTTTT.

This CDR3 is CASSAFGTEAFF. The CDR3 region has the DNA TGTGCCAGCAGCGCCTTCGGGACTGAAGCTTTCTTT. V and J are TRBV7-2 and TRBJ1-1; D is uncertain. This CDR3 contains 12 residues. V was shortened by 5 bases and J by 5 bases, with 9 bases between the two germline ends. Germline CDR1 is SGHTA and CDR2 is FQGNSA.

A single count supports this clonotype. Here the CDR3 reads CASSGDGTSQPYEQYF. The CDR3 coding sequence is TGTGCCAGCAGCGGAGACGGGACTAGTCAACCCTACGAGCAGTACTTC. The rearrangement uses TRBV7-3 and TRBJ2-7; 8 bases align to TRBD2. The germline V gene encodes CDR1 SGHTA and CDR2 FQGTGA. There are 16 residues in the CDR3. V lost 5 bases to trimming and J lost 2 bases; unmatched junction nucleotides: 11. The whole variable domain, filled in from reference TRBV7-3 and TRBJ2-7, reads GAGVSQTPSNKVTEKGKYVELRCDPISGHTALYWYRQSLGQGPEFLIYFQGTGAADDSGLPNDRFFAVRPEGSVSTLKIQRTERGDSAVYLCASSGDGTSQPYEQYFGPGTRLTVT.

This clonotype was counted only a few times. V gene TRBV7-2 combines with J gene TRBJ2-7; D is perhaps TRBD2 (5 bases). The CDR3 runs 12 residues. Germline V lookup: CDR1 SGHTA, CDR2 FQGNSA. Trimming shortened V by 5 bases and J by 6 bases, and 11 bases separated the two germline ends. CDR3 sequence reads: CASSEGSTEQYF. The DNA for the CDR3 is TGTGCCAGCAGCGAGGGTTCGACCGAGCAGTACTTC. Filled out from reference TRBV7-2 and TRBJ2-7, the complete variable domain reads GAGVSQSPSNKVTEKGKDVELRCDPISGHTALYWYRQSLGQGLEFLIYFQGNSAPDKSGLPSDRFSAERTGGSVSTLTIQRTQQEDSAVYLCASSEGSTEQYFGPGTRLTVT.

This clonotype was seen ten or more times. The chain joins TRBV10-3 to TRBJ1-1, with 8 bases fitting TRBD1. The germline V gene has CDR1 ENHRY and CDR2 SYGVKD. The CDR3 length is 13 residues. The J segment lost 7 bases and the V segment lost 3 bases, leaving 4 bases of the junction unmatched. CDR3 amino acids: CAISEGQGLEAFF. The DNA for the CDR3 is TGTGCCATCAGTGAAGGACAGGGCCTTGAAGCTTTCTTT.

In nucleotides, the CDR3 is TGTGCCATCAGCAGTATCGGCGGGACCTCCTACGAGCAGTACTTC. Protein sequence: CAISSIGGTSYEQYF. This rearrangement joins TRBV10-3 to TRBJ2-7; perhaps TRBD2 as D (6 bases). Between the trimmed V and J ends, which lost 6 bases and 0 bases, there was a span of 15 bases. Germline lookup yields CDR1 ENHRY and CDR2 SYGVKD. The CDR3 extends over 15 amino acids.

This clonotype came up many times. This chain joins TRBV12-3 or TRBV12-4 and TRBJ1-2; 7 nucleotides match TRBD1. This CDR3 region has 13 residues. V shed 3 bases, J shed 6 bases, and the junction held 4 bases outside the gene matches. The CDR3 reads CASSFRGSDGYTF. In DNA form, the CDR3 reads TGTGCCAGCAGTTTCAGGGGGAGCGATGGCTACACCTTC.

As to this clonotype: Possible read error: a much larger clone is one base away. The genes are TRBV10-2 and TRBJ2-2; 7 bases agree with TRBD2. The germline V gene has CDR1 WSHSY and CDR2 SAAADI. V gave up 11 bases and J gave up 4 bases; unmatched junction bases: 10. The CDR3 covers 14 residues. DNA of the CDR3: TGCGCCGACAGAGTCGGGAGGTGCACCGGGGAGCTGTTTTTT. Translation: CADRVGRCTGELFF.

This clonotype was seen only a few times. V usage is TRBV5-6 and J usage is TRBJ2-7, with D unresolved. Germline assignment: CDR1 SGHDT and CDR2 YYEEEE. V gave up 10 bases and J gave up 3 bases, with 17 bases separating them. The CDR3 runs to 13 residues. The CDR3 region has the DNA TGTGCCGTTTTGGATCCCGACCTCTACGAGCAGTACTTC. Its translation is CAVLDPDLYEQYF. Combining the CDR3 with reference TRBV5-6 and TRBJ2-7 gives the whole variable domain DAGVTQSPTHLIKTRGQQVTLRCSPKSGHDTVSWYQQALGQGPQFIFQYYEEEERQRGNFPDRFSGHQFPNYSSELNVNALLLGDSALYLCAVLDPDLYEQYFGPGTRLTVT.

This clonotype showed up many times. The chain employs TRBV7-9 and TRBJ1-1; D is ambiguous. Germline CDR1 and CDR2: SEHNR and FQNEAQ (reference sequence). The CDR3 extends over 12 amino acids. Trimming removed 5 bases at V and 11 bases at J, with 15 bases between. The CDR3 here is CASSPPSRRAFF. CDR3 DNA sequence: TGTGCCAGCAGCCCGCCTTCCCGGAGGGCTTTCTTT.

V is TRBV25-1 and J is TRBJ2-5; D is ambiguous. This CDR3 spans 14 amino acids. Germline V gene lookup returns CDR1 MGHDK and CDR2 SYGVNS. The CDR3: CASRAATAKETQYF. The CDR3 DNA reads as TGTGCTAGTAGGGCGGCCACCGCTAAGGAGACCCAGTACTTC.